The following is a T cell receptor (beta chain) sequence with its context. The PCR was carried out with 60 Vbeta primers and 13 Jbeta primers. Only in-frame clones appear in the TCRdb table, and some are missing; sequencing was by immunoSEQ multiplex PCR. Among 200,000 or so clones listed, over 65% were seen once. This specimen comes from a study of cytomegalovirus exposure and HLA in healthy donors. Specimen: PBMCs. The sequence came from a man aged 18 to 29 in good health and CMV-seronegative.

The CDR3 loop reads CASSPRQGMETQYF. As DNA, the CDR3 is TGTGCCAGCAGCCCTCGACAGGGAATGGAGACCCAGTACTTC. V gene TRBV7-3 combines with J gene TRBJ2-5; 7 nucleotides agree with TRBD1. The CDR3 has 14 residues. V was pared by 5 bases and J by 5 bases, with 8 bases of the junction left unmatched. Germline V lookup: CDR1 SGHTA, CDR2 FQGTGA.